This TCR beta chain was retrieved from a study of shared clonotypes between healthy human individuals. Study-wide context: Aged between 18 and 49, the donors were a couple of women and a few men. Findings and caveats of the study: Non-shared clonotypes showed lower generation probabilities than clonotypes common to all four donors. About 5% was the fraction of naive CD4 clonotypes found shared across several donors.

V was shortened by 5 bases and J by 3 bases, with 20 bases between the two germline ends. CDR1 and CDR2 (germline): SGHTA, FQGNSA. The CDR3 is 18 residues long. Concerning this clone: The antigen is undetermined.

Splitting the CD4+ cells yielded a CD45RA+ naive subset and a CD45RA-negative memory subset. Measured with immunoSEQ multiplex PCR; TCRdb has only the in-frame clones, and not every one. The sample carries about 2 million clones, 85% to 95% recorded once. The sample taken for sequencing was naive CD4+ T cells sorted from blood. Stated subset: CD45RA+ positively selected. The receptor was derived from a man between 18 and 35 years old in good health. This chain links TRBV7-2 with TRBJ2-6; a possible D gene is TRBD1 (6 bases). The CDR3 DNA reads TGTGCCAGCAGCCCCAAGGGGGACACAGGATATGGGGCCAACGTCCTGACTTTC. This codes for CASSPKGDTGYGANVLTF.